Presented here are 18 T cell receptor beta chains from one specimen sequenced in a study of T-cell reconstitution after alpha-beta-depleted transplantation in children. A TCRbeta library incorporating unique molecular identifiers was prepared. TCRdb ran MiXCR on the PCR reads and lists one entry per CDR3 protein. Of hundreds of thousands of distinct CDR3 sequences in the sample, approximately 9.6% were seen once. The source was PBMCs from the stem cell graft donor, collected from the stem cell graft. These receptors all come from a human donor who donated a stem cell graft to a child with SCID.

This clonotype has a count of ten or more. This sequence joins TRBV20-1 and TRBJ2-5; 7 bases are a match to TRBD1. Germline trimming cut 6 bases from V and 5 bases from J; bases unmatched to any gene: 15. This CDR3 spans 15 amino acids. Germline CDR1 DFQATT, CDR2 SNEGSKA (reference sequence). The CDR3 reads CSARGPTVHRETQYF. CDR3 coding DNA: TGCAGTGCAAGGGGGCCGACTGTCCACCGCGAGACCCAGTACTTC.

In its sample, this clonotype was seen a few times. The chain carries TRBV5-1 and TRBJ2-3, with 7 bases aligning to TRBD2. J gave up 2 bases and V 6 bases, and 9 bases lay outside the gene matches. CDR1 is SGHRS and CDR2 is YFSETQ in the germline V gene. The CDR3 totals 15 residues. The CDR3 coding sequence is TGCGCCAGCACCCTGGGGGGGGACTTCACAGATACGCAGTATTTT. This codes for CASTLGGDFTDTQYF. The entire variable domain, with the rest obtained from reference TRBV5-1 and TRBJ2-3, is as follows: KAGVTQTPRYLIKTRGQQVTLSCSPISGHRSVSWYQQTPGQGLQFLFEYFSETQRNKGNFPGRFSGRQFSNSRSEMNVSTLELGDSALYLCASTLGGDFTDTQYFGPGTRLTVL.

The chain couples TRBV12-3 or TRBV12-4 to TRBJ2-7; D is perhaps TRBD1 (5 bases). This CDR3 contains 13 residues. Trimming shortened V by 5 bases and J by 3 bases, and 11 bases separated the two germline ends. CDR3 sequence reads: CASSVPGIYEQYF. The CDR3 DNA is TGTGCCAGCAGTGTGCCAGGGATCTACGAGCAGTACTTC.

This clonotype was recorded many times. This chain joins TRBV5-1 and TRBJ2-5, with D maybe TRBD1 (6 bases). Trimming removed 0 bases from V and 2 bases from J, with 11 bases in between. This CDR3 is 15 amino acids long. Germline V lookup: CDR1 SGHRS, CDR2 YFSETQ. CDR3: CASSLAGQLQETQYF. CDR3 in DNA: TGCGCCAGCAGCTTGGCCGGACAGCTTCAAGAGACCCAGTACTTC.

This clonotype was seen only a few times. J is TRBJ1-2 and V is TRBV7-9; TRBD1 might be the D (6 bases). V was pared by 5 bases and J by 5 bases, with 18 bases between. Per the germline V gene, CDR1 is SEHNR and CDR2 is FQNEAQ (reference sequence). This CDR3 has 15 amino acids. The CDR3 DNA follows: TGTGCCAGCAGCCCTTACAGGGTCTCACCGTATGGCTACACCTTC. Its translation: CASSPYRVSPYGYTF.

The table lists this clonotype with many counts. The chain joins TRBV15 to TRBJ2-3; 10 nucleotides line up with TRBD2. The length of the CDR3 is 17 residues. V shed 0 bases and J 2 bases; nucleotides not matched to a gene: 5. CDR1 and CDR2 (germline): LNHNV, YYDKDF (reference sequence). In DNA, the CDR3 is TGTGCCACCAGCAGAGATAAGCGGGGGGGACTCACAGATACGCAGTATTTT. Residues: CATSRDKRGGLTDTQYF.

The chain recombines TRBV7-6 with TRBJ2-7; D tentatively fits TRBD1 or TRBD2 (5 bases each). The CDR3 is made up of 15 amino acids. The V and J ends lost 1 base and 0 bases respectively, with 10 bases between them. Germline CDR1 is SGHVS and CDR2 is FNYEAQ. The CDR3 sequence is CASSLVRDGSYEQYF. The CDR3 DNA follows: TGTGCCAGCAGCTTAGTTCGGGACGGCTCCTACGAGCAGTACTTC.

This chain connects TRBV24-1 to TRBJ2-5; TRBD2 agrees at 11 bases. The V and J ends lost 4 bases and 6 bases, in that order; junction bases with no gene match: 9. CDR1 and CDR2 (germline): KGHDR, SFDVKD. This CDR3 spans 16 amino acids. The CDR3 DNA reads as TGTGCCACCAGTGACTCTAGCGGGGGGCCTTTTCAGACCCAGTACTTC. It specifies CATSDSSGGPFQTQYF.

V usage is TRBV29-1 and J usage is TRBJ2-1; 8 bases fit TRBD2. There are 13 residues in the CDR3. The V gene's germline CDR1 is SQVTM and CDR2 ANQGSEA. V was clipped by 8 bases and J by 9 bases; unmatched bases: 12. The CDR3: CSTLAGTSIEQFF. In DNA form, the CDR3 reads TGCAGCACTTTAGCGGGGACGAGCATTGAGCAGTTCTTC.

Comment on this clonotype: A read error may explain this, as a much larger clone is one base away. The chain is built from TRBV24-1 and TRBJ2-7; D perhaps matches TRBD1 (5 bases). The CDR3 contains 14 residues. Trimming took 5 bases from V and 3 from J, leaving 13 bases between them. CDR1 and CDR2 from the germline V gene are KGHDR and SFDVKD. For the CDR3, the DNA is TGTGCCACCAGTGCCCCGACAGTCTACTACGAGCAGTACTTC. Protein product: CATSAPTVYYEQYF.

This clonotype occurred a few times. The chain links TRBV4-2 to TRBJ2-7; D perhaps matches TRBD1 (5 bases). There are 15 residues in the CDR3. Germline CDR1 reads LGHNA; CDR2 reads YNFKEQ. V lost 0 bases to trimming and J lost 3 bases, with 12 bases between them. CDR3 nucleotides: TGTGCCAGCAGCCAAGACGCGTGGCAGGGCTACGAGCAGTACTTC. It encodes CASSQDAWQGYEQYF.

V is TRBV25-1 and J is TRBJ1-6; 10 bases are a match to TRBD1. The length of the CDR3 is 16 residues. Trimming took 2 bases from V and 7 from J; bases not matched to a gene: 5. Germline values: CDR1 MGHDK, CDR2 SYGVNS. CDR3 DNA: TGTGCCAGCAGTGAAGTCGGGACAGGGGACAATTCACCCCTCCACTTT. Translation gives CASSEVGTGDNSPLHF.

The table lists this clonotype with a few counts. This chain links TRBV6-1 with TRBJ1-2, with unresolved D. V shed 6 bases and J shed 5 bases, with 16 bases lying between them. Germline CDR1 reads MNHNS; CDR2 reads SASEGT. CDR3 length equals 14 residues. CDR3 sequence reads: CASSLRRAGYGYTF. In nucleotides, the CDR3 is TGTGCCAGCAGCCTTCGGAGGGCTGGGTATGGCTACACCTTC.

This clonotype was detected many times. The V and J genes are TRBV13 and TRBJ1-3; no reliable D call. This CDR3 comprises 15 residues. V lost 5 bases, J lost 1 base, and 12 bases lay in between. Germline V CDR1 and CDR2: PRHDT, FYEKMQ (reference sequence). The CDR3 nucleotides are TGTGCCAGCAGCCGCGACCTTGTTTCTGGAAACACCATATATTTT. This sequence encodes CASSRDLVSGNTIYF.

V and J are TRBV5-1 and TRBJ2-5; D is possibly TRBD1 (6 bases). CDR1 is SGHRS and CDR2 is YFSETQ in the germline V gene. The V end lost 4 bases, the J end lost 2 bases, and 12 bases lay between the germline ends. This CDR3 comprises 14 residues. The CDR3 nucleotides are TGCGCCAGCAGCCCCGGACAGATTCAAGAGACCCAGTACTTC. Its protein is CASSPGQIQETQYF. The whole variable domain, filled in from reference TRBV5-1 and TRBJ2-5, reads KAGVTQTPRYLIKTRGQQVTLSCSPISGHRSVSWYQQTPGQGLQFLFEYFSETQRNKGNFPGRFSGRQFSNSRSEMNVSTLELGDSALYLCASSPGQIQETQYFGPGTRLLVL.

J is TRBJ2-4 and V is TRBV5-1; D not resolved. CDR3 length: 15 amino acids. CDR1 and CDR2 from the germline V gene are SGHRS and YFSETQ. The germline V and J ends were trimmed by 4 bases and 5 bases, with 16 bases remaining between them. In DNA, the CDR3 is TGCGCCAGCAGCATACCGGGCCCCGATCAAAACATTCAGTACTTC. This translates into CASSIPGPDQNIQYF.

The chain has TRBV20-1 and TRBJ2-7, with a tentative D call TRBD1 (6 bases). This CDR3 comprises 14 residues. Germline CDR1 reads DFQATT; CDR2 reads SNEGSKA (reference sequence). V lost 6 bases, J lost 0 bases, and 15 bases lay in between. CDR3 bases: TGCAGTGCGATGCATCTGACAGGCTCCTACGAGCAGTACTTC. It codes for CSAMHLTGSYEQYF.

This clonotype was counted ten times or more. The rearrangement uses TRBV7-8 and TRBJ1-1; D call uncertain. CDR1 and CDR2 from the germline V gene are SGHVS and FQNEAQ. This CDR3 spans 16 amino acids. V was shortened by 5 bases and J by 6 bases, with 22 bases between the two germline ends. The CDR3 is CASSPQQTGLGSEAFF. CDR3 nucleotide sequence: TGTGCCAGCAGCCCACAGCAAACTGGCCTGGGGTCTGAAGCTTTCTTT.